This T cell receptor (beta chain) appears in the sequencing data of a study of blood T cell repertoires in COVID-19. Background on the study: T cells, B-cell-depleted T cells, or PBMCs provided the cDNA or gDNA that served as material.

With 4 bases clipped from V and 3 bases from J, the junction kept 7 bases outside the gene matches. The CDR3 sequence is 15 residues long. Germline CDR1 reads LGHDT; CDR2 reads YNNKEL (reference sequence). Authors' data handling: The authors estimated nucleated cell counts from reference gene primer amplification. The table came from immunoSEQ multiplex PCR; TCRdb's copy has only in-frame clones and leaves some out. D and trimming were read from the DNA, whereas the V and J calls and clone size are those reported in that table. The data hold fewer than 250,000 clones, with around four fifths observed a single time.

Sequencing was carried out using peripheral blood. The chain combines TRBV3-1 (or the pseudogene TRBV3-2) with TRBJ2-3; 7 bases are shared with TRBD2. The receptor comes from a woman aged 55-75 years with active or convalescent COVID-19. Here the CDR3 DNA reads TGTGCCAGCAGCCCCTCTAGCGGTCCAACAGATACGCAGTATTTT. Translated: CASSPSSGPTDTQYF.